The rows below give T cell receptor beta chains drawn from one sample of a study of blood T cell repertoires in COVID-19. Here immunoSEQ multiplex PCR was the method, and the copy in TCRdb shows in-frame clones only, minus some. The data contain around 330,000 clones, roughly 90% of them singletons. The sequenced sample was peripheral blood. The receptor set was obtained from a woman aged 45-65 years with active or convalescent COVID-19. Each CDR3 is given with its conserved first and last residue. A D gene is named only where the DNA matches it firmly. Rows may omit the clone size; those that give it use once, few, many or a size class.

>.|TRBJ2-7|TRBV11-2|.
TGTGCCAGCAGCTTAACGGACGGGACCTACGAGCAGTACTTC
CASSLTDGTYEQYF
>.|TRBJ2-5|TRBV18|TRBD2
TGTGCCAGCTCCCTGGTAGGACCGGGACTAGCGGTGAAAGAGACCCAGTACTTC
CASSLVGPGLAVKETQYF
>.|TRBJ1-4|TRBV9|TRBD1
TGTGCCAGCAGCGTTCTCGGACAGGGTCAGGAAAAACTGTTTTTT
CASSVLGQGQEKLFF
>.|TRBJ1-2|TRBV24-1|TRBD1
TGTGCCACCAGTGATTGGGGGGACAGGGAGATCAAAACTAACTATGGCTACACCTTC
CATSDWGDREIKTNYGYTF
>.|TRBJ1-2|TRBV5-8|TRBD1
TGTGCCAGCAGCTTGGGCTCAGGGGGGAGCTATGGCTACACCTTC
CASSLGSGGSYGYTF
>.|TRBJ2-7|TRBV11-1|TRBD2
TGTGCCAGCAGCTTGACTAGCGGGAGGCACGAGCAGTACTTC
CASSLTSGRHEQYF
>once|TRBJ1-6|TRBV18|TRBD1
TGTGCCAGCTCACCGGGACAGGGTTTCTCACCCCTCCACTTT
CASSPGQGFSPLHF
>.|TRBJ1-2|TRBV7-2|.
TGTGCCAGCAGTTCAGGGTTCTATGGCTACACCTTC
CASSSGFYGYTF
>.|TRBJ2-3|TRBV6-6|.
TGTGCCAGCAGTCTCCGACACCCGAGCTTTAGCACAGATACGCAGTATTTT
CASSLRHPSFSTDTQYF
>.|TRBJ1-1|TRBV30|.
TGTGCCTGGAGCGAAGGGGGGGCGCTTACTGAAGCTTTCTTT
CAWSEGGALTEAFF
>.|TRBJ2-3|TRBV7-2|TRBD2
TGTGCCAGCAGCCCCCTAGCGGGGATGGGCACAGATACGCAGTATTTT
CASSPLAGMGTDTQYF
>.|TRBJ1-1|TRBV7-2|.
TGTGCCAGCAGCTTACAGCCGGGAATGATGAACACTGAAGCTTTCTTT
CASSLQPGMMNTEAFF
>.|TRBJ2-7|TRBV5-1|TRBD2
TGCGCCAGCAGCTTGGCTAGCGGGGGGGCCTACGAGCAGTACTTC
CASSLASGGAYEQYF
>.|TRBJ2-5|TRBV5-1|TRBD1
TGCGCCAGCAGTTCCGGGACAGGGGGCATGGAGACCCAGTACTTC
CASSSGTGGMETQYF
>once|TRBJ1-3|TRBV15|.
TGTGCCACCAGCAGAGAAGAGAAGACAGGCTCTGGAAACACCATATATTTT
CATSREEKTGSGNTIYF
>few|TRBJ1-2|TRBV18|TRBD1
TGTGCCAGCTCCAGACAGGGGGATGGCTACACCTTC
CASSRQGDGYTF
>.|TRBJ1-2|TRBV18|TRBD1
TGTGCCAGCTCGCAATCCGAGGGGACAGGGACCAACTATGGCTACACCTTC
CASSQSEGTGTNYGYTF
>.|TRBJ2-5|TRBV9|.
TGTGCCAGCAGCGAGACCAGATACAGGGTGGAGGAGACCCAGTACTTC
CASSETRYRVEETQYF
>.|TRBJ1-4|TRBV6-5|.
TGTGCCAGCAGTTACGGAGGTCGAACTAATGAAAAACTGTTTTTT
CASSYGGRTNEKLFF
>.|TRBJ1-2|TRBV6-6|TRBD1
TGTGCCAGCAGCCACCAGGGGGTGGGCTATGGCTACACCTTC
CASSHQGVGYGYTF
>.|TRBJ1-2|TRBV10-3|.
TGTGCCATCAGTGAGAACTCACCCTATGGCTACACCTTC
CAISENSPYGYTF
>.|TRBJ2-5|TRBV7-2|TRBD2
TGTGCCAGCAGCTTAGTCTCCAGCGGGAGAGAGACCCAGTACTTC
CASSLVSSGRETQYF
>.|TRBJ2-3|TRBV3-1/TRBV3-2|TRBD2
TGTGCCAGCAGCCAAGATCTACTAGCGGGGGGCCGGGATACGCAGTATTTT
CASSQDLLAGGRDTQYF
>.|TRBJ2-1|TRBV29-1|TRBD1
TGCAGCGCCGGGACAGGGGGCGAAGTTAATGAGCAGTTCTTC
CSAGTGGEVNEQFF
>once|TRBJ1-5|TRBV7-9|.
TGTGCCAGCCAAGGGGGTGAATATAGCAATCAGCCCCAGCATTTT
CASQGGEYSNQPQHF
>few|TRBJ1-5|TRBV2|.
TGTGCCAGCAGTATTCGGACGGATTCGGGGGCCCAGCATTTT
CASSIRTDSGAQHF
>few|TRBJ1-5|TRBV24-1|TRBD1
TGTGCCACCAGTGGCCAACAGGGGGACTTCTATCCCGGTTGTTTTTATAGCAATCAGCCCCAGCATTTT
CATSGQQGDFYPGCFYSNQPQHF
>.|TRBJ2-2|TRBV6-2/TRBV6-3|TRBD2
TGTGCCAGCAGTTACGCCAGGACTAGCGGGAGGCAATCCACCGGGGAGCTGTTTTTT
CASSYARTSGRQSTGELFF
>.|TRBJ1-4|TRBV5-4|TRBD1
TGTGCCAGCAGCTCCGGACAGGGAGGAGAAAAACTGTTTTTT
CASSSGQGGEKLFF
>.|TRBJ1-3|TRBV19|TRBD1
TGTGCCAGTCGGGACAGGGTTATTGGAAACACCATATATTTT
CASRDRVIGNTIYF
>.|TRBJ2-2|TRBV7-9|.
TGTGCCAGCAGCCTGAAGCTGAACACCGGGGAGCTGTTTTTT
CASSLKLNTGELFF
>.|TRBJ2-2|TRBV18|TRBD2
TGTGCCAGCTCACCACCTCTTAGCGGGCCTACCGGGGAGCTGTTTTTT
CASSPPLSGPTGELFF
>.|TRBJ1-3|TRBV12-3/TRBV12-4|.
TGTGCCAGCACCAACTCTGGAAACACCATATATTTT
CASTNSGNTIYF
>once|TRBJ1-1|TRBV29-1|.
TGCAGCGTTGGGATACGACAGGCTTACACTGAAGCTTTCTTT
CSVGIRQAYTEAFF
>once|TRBJ2-5|TRBV12-5|.
TGTGCTAGGCGGTCGGGAGAGGGATCGGCAAAAGAGACCCAGTACTTC
CARRSGEGSAKETQYF
>.|TRBJ1-2|TRBV27|TRBD1
TGTGCCAGCAGCCACAGGGGGGGCGGCTACACCTTC
CASSHRGGGYTF
>.|TRBJ2-2|TRBV5-1|.
TGCGCCAGCAGCTTGTGGCCGGACACGAACACCGGGGAGCTGTTTTTT
CASSLWPDTNTGELFF
>.|TRBJ1-2|TRBV15|.
TGTGCCACCAGCAGGCAGGGATACCCCACGGATGGCTACACCTTC
CATSRQGYPTDGYTF
>.|TRBJ2-2|TRBV5-1|.
TGCGCCAGCAACGGGGCGAACACCGGGGAGCTGTTTTTT
CASNGANTGELFF
>once|TRBJ1-1|TRBV5-4|TRBD1
TGTGCCAGCAGCCCAGGGACAGAAACTCCTCTGGGGAACACTGAAGCTTTCTTT
CASSPGTETPLGNTEAFF
>few|TRBJ2-3|TRBV3-1/TRBV3-2|TRBD2
TGTGCCAGCAGCCTCACCGGGACTAGCGGTCGACGCACAGATACGCAGTATTTT
CASSLTGTSGRRTDTQYF